Shown below are 13 T cell receptor beta chains from a single sample sequenced in a study of glioma-infiltrating T cells after dendritic cell vaccination. TCRdb's copy holds only in-frame clones and misses some; the assay was immunoSEQ multiplex PCR. The table lists 72,000 or so clones, roughly 84% of them singletons. Time point: after dendritic cell vaccination, including at tumor progression/relapse. The source material was blood, sampled after dendritic cell vaccination. The receptors come from a human donor with glioblastoma.

The chain combines TRBV7-9 with TRBJ1-4; no definite D call. CDR1 and CDR2 from the germline V gene are SEHNR and FQNEAQ (reference sequence). Trimming pared 5 bases from V and 7 bases from J, leaving 17 bases between. CDR3 size: 15 residues. CDR3 sequence: CASSPSSPGLEKLFF. The CDR3 bases are TGTGCCAGCAGCCCAAGCTCTCCGGGTCTTGAAAAACTGTTTTTT. Full variable domain (remainder filled in from reference TRBV7-9 and TRBJ1-4): DTGVSQNPRHKITKRGQNVTFRCDPISEHNRLYWYRQTLGQGPEFLTYFQNEAQLEKSRLLSDRFSAERPKGSFSTLEIQRTEQGDSAMYLCASSPSSPGLEKLFFGSGTQLSVL.

The chain is built from TRBV6-5 and TRBJ2-3; the match to TRBD2 covers 11 bases. Per germline, CDR1 MNHEY and CDR2 SVGAGI. The CDR3 runs to 15 residues. V was pared by 6 bases and J by 7 bases, with 9 bases of the junction left unmatched. The CDR3 sequence is CASRTPSGGRNTQYF. The CDR3 DNA sequence: TGTGCCAGCAGGACACCTAGCGGGGGGAGAAATACGCAGTATTTT.

The V gene is TRBV9, the J gene TRBJ2-2; D possibly corresponds to TRBD1 (6 bases). The V end lost 5 bases, the J end lost 0 bases, and 8 bases lay between the germline ends. Germline lookup yields CDR1 SGDLS and CDR2 YYNGEE. CDR3 size: 14 residues. The CDR3 reads CASRGTTNTGELFF. The DNA of the CDR3 is TGTGCCAGCAGGGGGACAACGAACACCGGGGAGCTGTTTTTT.

This clone was observed once. V and J are TRBV5-6 and TRBJ2-5; D remains ambiguous. The ends were cut back, 4 bases at V and 5 bases at J, with 12 bases in the middle. Per the germline V gene, CDR1 is SGHDT and CDR2 is YYEEEE. The CDR3 has 13 amino acids. The CDR3 reads CASSPPSAETQYF. CDR3 bases: TGTGCCAGCAGCCCCCCCAGCGCGGAGACCCAGTACTTC.

This sequence joins TRBV7-3 and TRBJ1-1; possible D gene TRBD1, 6 bases. The CDR3 runs 17 residues. Germline lookup yields CDR1 SGHTA and CDR2 FQGTGA. V lost 0 bases and J lost 1, with 15 bases in between. The CDR3: CASSLTGTISANTEAFF. For the CDR3, the DNA is TGTGCCAGCAGCTTAACCGGGACAATCTCGGCGAACACTGAAGCTTTCTTT.

This chain joins TRBV5-5 and TRBJ2-5; 8 bases are a match to TRBD2. Germline loops: CDR1 SGHKS, CDR2 YYEKEE (reference sequence). This CDR3 spans 15 amino acids. V trimming: 4 bases; J trimming: 2 bases; junction bases outside the gene matches: 7. For the CDR3, the DNA is TGTGCCAGCAGCGGGCTACGGGGGGGGCAAGAGACCCAGTACTTC. It encodes CASSGLRGGQETQYF.

V gene TRBV7-9 combines with J gene TRBJ2-1; 12 bases align to TRBD2. In germline, CDR1 is SEHNR, CDR2 FQNEAQ (reference sequence). This CDR3 spans 17 amino acids. After removal of 3 bases from V and 1 base from J, the junction contained 4 bases not matched to a gene. The CDR3 DNA follows: TGTGCCAGCAGCTTTCTTGGGACTAGCGGGTCCTACAATGAGCAGTTCTTC. Translation: CASSFLGTSGSYNEQFF.

A single count supports this clone. The chain links TRBV6-5 to TRBJ1-1; TRBD1 matches at 10 bases. Losses at the gene ends were 6 bases for V and 5 bases for J; bases not matched to a gene: 9. CDR3 size: 15 residues. In germline, CDR1 is MNHEY, CDR2 SVGAGI. The CDR3 region is CASSYAGTGETEAFF. In DNA form, the CDR3 reads TGTGCCAGCAGCTACGCCGGGACAGGGGAGACTGAAGCTTTCTTT.

The genes are TRBV2 and TRBJ1-2; D call uncertain. Germline V gives CDR1 SNHLY, CDR2 FYNNEI. The CDR3 contains 14 residues. V was clipped by 2 bases and J by 8 bases, with 15 bases between them. The CDR3 DNA reads as TGTGCCAGCAGTGAATCGGGTGTCGTTGGAGGCTACACCTTC. Residues: CASSESGVVGGYTF.

The chain links TRBV19 to TRBJ2-5, with D possibly matching TRBD1 (5 bases). CDR3 size: 13 residues. Germline lookup yields CDR1 LNHDA and CDR2 SQIVND (reference sequence). V lost 6 bases, J lost 4 bases, and 12 bases lay in between. In DNA form, the CDR3 reads TGTGCCAGTAGGGCTCGACAGTTAGAGACCCAGTACTTC. Translation: CASRARQLETQYF.

The V call is TRBV6-5, the J call TRBJ1-1, with D hard to call. CDR3 length equals 11 residues. Germline CDR1 is MNHEY and CDR2 is SVGAGI. Trimming removed 7 bases at V and 7 bases at J, with 10 bases between. The CDR3 coding sequence is TGTGCCAGCACCCTCTTCCGTGAAGCTTTCTTT. Translation: CASTLFREAFF.

The rearrangement uses TRBV7-9 and TRBJ1-1; the match to TRBD1 covers 8 bases. The CDR3 runs 12 residues. Per germline, CDR1 SEHNR and CDR2 FQNEAQ (reference sequence). Trimming removed 4 bases from V and 7 bases from J; junction bases left unmatched: 2. The CDR3, as DNA: TGTGCCAGCAGCTCAGGGGGCCTTGAAGCTTTCTTT. Its translation: CASSSGGLEAFF.

The chain has TRBV7-2 and TRBJ2-1; 11 nucleotides match TRBD2. This CDR3 has 16 amino acids. Germline CDR1 SGHTA, CDR2 FQGNSA. J gave up 2 bases and V 5 bases, and 5 bases lay outside the gene matches. The CDR3 here is CASSPPLAGAYNEQFF. The CDR3 nucleotides read TGTGCCAGCAGCCCCCCACTAGCGGGGGCCTACAATGAGCAGTTCTTC.